The present TCR beta chain was sequenced within a study of blood T cell repertoires in COVID-19. The CDR3 has 14 amino acids. From germline, CDR1 is SNHLY and CDR2 FYNNEI. The trim removed 6 bases at V and 5 bases at J, leaving 7 bases unmatched. Using immunoSEQ multiplex PCR, the repertoire was profiled, and TCRdb retains in-frame clones only, with some absent. The sample carries approximately 160,000 clones, roughly 84% recorded once. The chain links TRBV2 to TRBJ2-7; 10 nucleotides line up with TRBD2. What was sequenced was peripheral blood. The source is a man aged 60 to 69 who had recovered from COVID-19. In nucleotides, the CDR3 is TGTGCCAGCAGAAAAGGGCTAGCGGGGGACGAGCAGTACTTC. Amino acid sequence: CASRKGLAGDEQYF.